This is a list of T cell receptor beta chains from one sample in a study of cytomegalovirus exposure and HLA in healthy donors. The protocol was immunoSEQ multiplex PCR, while the TCRdb copy is restricted to in-frame clones and leaves out a portion. The sample shows some 150,000 clones, about 80% of them seen only once. Specimen: PBMCs. These receptor sequences come from a man aged 25-45 years in good health and CMV-seronegative. Each CDR3 is given with its conserved first and last residue. Fields, in order: V gene, D gene, J gene, clone size, CDR3 protein, CDR3 DNA. The D gene is left open where the match is weak. Clone sizes are given selectively: once, few, many, or a class where the clone is expanded.

TRBV4-1	TRBD2	TRBJ2-3	NA	CASSQEGPLLAGQDTQYF	TGCGCCAGCAGCCAAGAAGGTCCCCTCCTAGCGGGTCAAGATACGCAGTATTTT
TRBV6-6	NA	TRBJ1-4	NA	CASSYSDEKLFF	TGTGCCAGCAGTTACTCCGATGAAAAACTGTTTTTT
TRBV5-6	NA	TRBJ2-6	NA	CASSFFSGANVLTF	TGTGCCAGCAGCTTCTTCTCTGGGGCCAACGTCCTGACTTTC
TRBV5-1	NA	TRBJ2-7	NA	CASSKDSSYEQYF	TGCGCCAGCAGCAAAGACTCTTCCTACGAGCAGTACTTC
TRBV5-1	TRBD1	TRBJ2-5	NA	CASSQDRGEGETQYF	TGCGCCAGCAGCCAGGACAGGGGCGAGGGGGAGACCCAGTACTTC
TRBV5-1	NA	TRBJ1-1	NA	CASSLERQGYSFF	TGCGCCAGCAGCTTGGAGAGGCAGGGTTATTCCTTCTTT
TRBV7-9	TRBD1	TRBJ2-7	NA	CASSWGQGEQYF	TGTGCCAGCAGCTGGGGACAGGGAGAGCAGTACTTC
TRBV7-9	NA	TRBJ1-3	NA	CASSKEVGAGNTIYF	TGTGCCAGCAGCAAAGAAGTCGGAGCTGGAAACACCATATATTTT
TRBV19	NA	TRBJ2-2	NA	CASSIGTGELFF	TGTGCCAGTAGTATCGGCACCGGGGAGCTGTTTTTT
TRBV19	NA	TRBJ2-2	NA	CASSIKVAQIFTGELFF	TGTGCCAGTAGTATTAAGGTTGCACAGATTTTTACCGGGGAGCTGTTTTTT
TRBV6-5	NA	TRBJ2-7	NA	CASSYDSYEQYF	TGTGCCAGCAGTTACGACAGCTACGAGCAGTACTTC
TRBV6-1	TRBD1	TRBJ1-2	NA	CASTGRQGAYGYTF	TGTGCCAGCACGGGAAGACAGGGGGCATATGGCTACACCTTC
TRBV11-1	NA	TRBJ2-2	once	CASSPRGGVGTGELFF	TGTGCCAGCAGCCCAAGGGGGGGCGTGGGCACCGGGGAGCTGTTTTTT
TRBV7-8	NA	TRBJ2-1	NA	CASSLGAASSYNEQFF	TGTGCCAGCAGCCTGGGCGCCGCCAGCTCCTACAATGAGCAGTTCTTC
TRBV30	TRBD1	TRBJ1-1	NA	CAWDRGSTEAFF	TGTGCCTGGGACAGGGGAAGCACTGAAGCTTTCTTT
TRBV5-4	NA	TRBJ1-4	NA	CASSTDVRATNEKLFF	TGTGCCAGCAGCACTGATGTCAGGGCCACTAATGAAAAACTGTTTTTT
TRBV7-6	TRBD2	TRBJ2-2	NA	CASSIAGLAGGTRDTGELFF	TGTGCCAGCAGCATAGCCGGACTAGCGGGAGGTACCCGTGACACCGGGGAGCTGTTTTTT
TRBV13	NA	TRBJ2-1	NA	CASSLGPPGVFVEQFF	TGTGCCAGCAGCTTAGGCCCCCCGGGAGTCTTTGTTGAGCAGTTCTTC
TRBV2	TRBD1	TRBJ2-7	NA	CASSRDRGYEQYF	TGTGCCAGCAGCCGGGACAGGGGCTACGAGCAGTACTTC
TRBV6-5	NA	TRBJ1-2	NA	CASLGRAYGYTF	TGTGCCAGCCTCGGCAGGGCCTATGGCTACACCTTC
TRBV28	TRBD1	TRBJ1-5	NA	CASSSRQGMGNQPQHF	TGTGCCAGCAGTTCTCGACAGGGTATGGGTAATCAGCCCCAGCATTTT
TRBV27	TRBD1	TRBJ1-2	once	CASSLGQGSIYGYTF	TGTGCCAGCAGTTTAGGACAGGGCAGTATTTATGGCTACACCTTC
TRBV10-2	NA	TRBJ1-2	few	CASSENIRIYGYTF	TGCGCCAGCAGTGAGAACATAAGAATCTATGGCTACACCTTC
TRBV6-5	NA	TRBJ1-1	NA	CASSYRNTEAFF	TGTGCCAGCAGTTATAGGAACACTGAAGCTTTCTTT
TRBV9	TRBD1	TRBJ1-1	once	CASSAGEGTGGLNTEAFF	TGTGCCAGCAGCGCGGGGGAGGGGACAGGGGGCTTGAACACTGAAGCTTTCTTT
TRBV13	NA	TRBJ1-2	NA	CASSTIQAPYHYGYTF	TGTGCCAGCAGCACAATACAGGCCCCTTATCACTATGGCTACACCTTC
TRBV5-4	NA	TRBJ2-1	NA	CASRKGTSGEQFF	TGTGCCAGCAGAAAGGGGACTTCTGGGGAGCAGTTCTTC
TRBV5-8	NA	TRBJ1-1	NA	CASWGDSTEAFF	TGTGCCAGCTGGGGGGATAGCACTGAAGCTTTCTTT
TRBV7-7	TRBD2	TRBJ2-7	NA	CASSLGAGGDYEQYF	TGTGCCAGCAGCTTGGGAGCGGGAGGGGATTACGAGCAGTACTTC
TRBV27	TRBD2	TRBJ2-5	NA	CARSRTSGFTVGQETQYF	TGTGCCCGCTCGAGGACTAGCGGATTCACAGTGGGCCAAGAGACCCAGTACTTC
TRBV5-4	TRBD2	TRBJ2-7	NA	CASSPSGRTYEQYF	TGTGCCAGCAGCCCTAGCGGGAGGACCTACGAGCAGTACTTC
TRBV19	NA	TRBJ1-2	NA	CASTATGFGYTF	TGTGCCAGTACCGCAACAGGCTTCGGCTACACCTTC
TRBV5-4	TRBD1	TRBJ1-1	NA	CASYRGHTEAFF	TGTGCCAGCTACAGGGGGCACACTGAAGCTTTCTTT
TRBV6-5	NA	TRBJ2-1	NA	CASSYMGDNEQFF	TGTGCCAGCAGTTACATGGGCGACAATGAGCAGTTCTTC
TRBV2	TRBD2	TRBJ2-7	NA	CASSEGTLAAYEQYF	TGTGCCAGCAGTGAGGGAACACTAGCGGCCTACGAGCAGTACTTC
TRBV6-5	NA	TRBJ1-5	NA	CASSKGRGQPQHF	TGTGCCAGCAGCAAAGGGCGGGGACAGCCCCAGCATTTT
TRBV7-3	NA	TRBJ1-1	NA	CASSPAGGEGTEAFF	TGTGCCAGCAGCCCGGCGGGGGGGGAAGGGACTGAAGCTTTCTTT
TRBV5-8	NA	TRBJ2-7	NA	CASSLLGQTYEQYF	TGTGCCAGCAGCCTACTGGGGCAAACCTACGAGCAGTACTTC
TRBV6-5	NA	TRBJ1-5	NA	CASSFYSNQPQHF	TGTGCCAGCAGTTTCTATAGCAATCAGCCCCAGCATTTT
TRBV27	NA	TRBJ2-1	NA	CASSLSPPTSSSYNEQFF	TGTGCCAGCAGTTTATCACCCCCAACATCAAGCTCCTACAATGAGCAGTTCTTC
TRBV5-1	NA	TRBJ1-5	NA	CASSKQGSRNQPQHF	TGCGCCAGCAGCAAGCAGGGGAGCCGCAATCAGCCCCAGCATTTT
TRBV9	NA	TRBJ2-5	NA	CASSVEGSGPETQYF	TGTGCCAGCAGCGTAGAGGGTAGCGGCCCAGAGACCCAGTACTTC
TRBV5-4	NA	TRBJ1-1	once	CASSFGGAQDTEAFF	TGTGCCAGCAGCTTTGGGGGGGCGCAGGACACTGAAGCTTTCTTT
TRBV2	NA	TRBJ1-2	NA	CASRVTIRVSSNYGYTF	TGTGCCAGCAGGGTCACCATCAGGGTGTCTAGTAACTATGGCTACACCTTC
TRBV27	NA	TRBJ1-5	NA	CASSPVGTGYQPQHF	TGTGCCAGCAGTCCGGTCGGTACAGGGTATCAGCCCCAGCATTTT
TRBV19	TRBD1	TRBJ1-4	NA	CASSSPGTGSEKLFF	TGTGCCAGTAGTAGCCCCGGGACAGGGAGTGAAAAACTGTTTTTT
TRBV4-1	TRBD2	TRBJ2-1	once	CASSPLRTSGRYEQFF	TGCGCCAGCAGCCCGCTCCGAACTAGCGGGAGGTATGAGCAGTTCTTC
TRBV19	NA	TRBJ2-7	NA	CATSTLYEQYF	TGTGCCACCTCTACCTTATACGAGCAGTACTTC
TRBV7-2	NA	TRBJ1-1	NA	CASSLDLAEAFF	TGTGCCAGCAGCTTGGACTTAGCTGAAGCTTTCTTT
TRBV18	NA	TRBJ1-1	NA	CASSKGGDTEAFF	TGTGCCAGCTCAAAAGGGGGGGACACTGAAGCTTTCTTT
TRBV7-2	NA	TRBJ2-3	once	CASSLIASEDTQYF	TGTGCCAGCAGCTTAATCGCCTCCGAGGATACGCAGTATTTT
TRBV2	TRBD2	TRBJ2-5	once	CASIWQGGETQYF	TGTGCCAGCATTTGGCAGGGAGGGGAGACCCAGTACTTC
TRBV5-8	NA	TRBJ1-2	once	CASSPSQGRDGYTF	TGTGCCAGCAGCCCCTCCCAGGGGAGGGATGGCTACACCTTC
TRBV6-5	TRBD1	TRBJ1-3	NA	CASSRTGGNGNTIYF	TGTGCCAGCAGTCGAACAGGGGGCAATGGAAACACCATATATTTT
TRBV7-8	TRBD2	TRBJ2-1	NA	CASSSFSGTSGGEGNEQFF	TGTGCCAGCAGCTCTTTTTCCGGGACTAGCGGGGGGGAGGGCAATGAGCAGTTCTTC
TRBV5-5	TRBD1	TRBJ2-5	few	CASTSLSLAGGRETQYF	TGTGCCAGCACCTCCCTGAGTTTGGCAGGGGGCAGAGAGACCCAGTACTTC
TRBV5-5	NA	TRBJ2-7	NA	CASSFQVLYEQYF	TGTGCCAGCAGCTTCCAGGTCCTCTACGAGCAGTACTTC
TRBV7-9	NA	TRBJ1-3	NA	CASAPMGSARAVGNTIYF	TGTGCCAGCGCCCCTATGGGCTCAGCCAGGGCGGTGGGAAACACCATATATTTT
TRBV19	NA	TRBJ1-1	NA	CASSLGGGTEAFF	TGTGCCAGTAGTCTCGGGGGAGGCACTGAAGCTTTCTTT
TRBV29-1	NA	TRBJ2-6	NA	CSVGQSGANVLTF	TGCAGCGTTGGGCAATCTGGGGCCAACGTCCTGACTTTC